This T cell receptor (beta chain) was identified in a study of blood T cell repertoires in COVID-19. Overall study context: Samples taken during acute and convalescent COVID-19 were collected in the United States, Italy and Spain. The cDNA or gDNA used as material had been derived from T cells, B-cell-depleted T cells, or PBMCs.

The CDR3 covers 14 residues. Deletions cut 1 base from V and 2 bases from J, with 8 bases between. Germline-derived CDR1 and CDR2 are SGHRS and YFSETQ. Libraries were prepared by immunoSEQ multiplex PCR; TCRdb keeps only in-frame clonotypes and omits some of them. The table shows approximately 99,000 clones, with 80% to 90% occurring only once. This TCR was recovered from a human donor in a cohort sampled during active COVID-19. Sequencing was done on a sample of peripheral blood. This sequence joins TRBV5-1 and TRBJ2-3; tentative D call: TRBD1 (6 bases). CDR3 in DNA: TGCGCCAGCAGCTTGTCAGGGGTCACAGATACGCAGTATTTT. The encoded protein is CASSLSGVTDTQYF.